What follows are 18 T cell receptor beta chains derived from one specimen sequenced in a study of blood T cell repertoires in COVID-19. Only in-frame clones appear in the TCRdb table, and some are missing; sequencing was by immunoSEQ multiplex PCR. The data contain roughly 290,000 clones, approximately 85% of them singletons. The specimen sequenced was PBMCs or T cells enriched from blood (not recorded which). These receptor sequences come from a woman aged 25 to 39 who had recovered from COVID-19.

The V call is TRBV6-5, the J call TRBJ1-3, with a possible D match to TRBD1 (5 bases). The CDR3 totals 13 residues. Looked up from germline, CDR1 is MNHEY and CDR2 is SVGAGI. The V end lost 6 bases, the J end lost 2 bases, and 8 bases lay between the germline ends. CDR3 nucleotides: TGTGCCAGCAGCTCGGGGGCTGGAAACACCATATATTTT. Translation gives CASSSGAGNTIYF.

The V gene is TRBV7-2, the J gene TRBJ1-1; D might be TRBD1 (5 bases). The CDR3 has 17 amino acids. Germline V gene lookup returns CDR1 SGHTA and CDR2 FQGNSA. V lost 4 bases to trimming and J lost 2 bases, with 20 bases between them. As DNA, the CDR3 is TGTGCCAGCAGCTCGAGCATCTGGGGCGCGGGAAACACTGAAGCTTTCTTT. It is translated as CASSSSIWGAGNTEAFF.

The chain combines TRBV10-3 with TRBJ2-2, with D possibly matching TRBD1 (7 bases). The ends were cut back, 7 bases at V and 5 bases at J, with 17 bases in the middle. Germline CDR1 and CDR2: ENHRY and SYGVKD. The CDR3 extends over 15 amino acids. Written as DNA, the CDR3 is TGTGCCATCAAGGCCGAGACAGGGAGGACCGGGGAGCTGTTTTTT. It yields the protein CAIKAETGRTGELFF.

This clone occurred once. The chain joins TRBV19 to TRBJ1-5; D might be TRBD1 (5 bases). Germline loops: CDR1 LNHDA, CDR2 SQIVND (reference sequence). The CDR3 loop spans 16 amino acids. Deletions cut 5 bases from V and 4 bases from J, with 18 bases between. The CDR3 nucleotides are TGTGCCAGTAGTGGGGCAGGGTTTAATGTAAATCAGCCCCAGCATTTT. It specifies CASSGAGFNVNQPQHF.

This chain joins TRBV29-1 and TRBJ2-7, with 7 nucleotides matching TRBD2. Losses at the gene ends were 4 bases for V and 3 bases for J; bases not matched to a gene: 3. The CDR3 length is 12 residues. Germline V gives CDR1 SQVTM, CDR2 ANQGSEA. The CDR3 region has the DNA TGCAGCGTTGCCAGGGACTACTACGAGCAGTACTTC. This codes for CSVARDYYEQYF.

The sample holds a few counts of this clone. The chain uses TRBV9 and TRBJ1-1; no definite D call. CDR3 size: 11 residues. The V end was cut by 3 bases, the J end by 3 bases, with 3 bases between. Germline CDR1 reads SGDLS; CDR2 reads YYNGEE. The chain's CDR3 is CASSADTEAFF. DNA of the CDR3: TGTGCCAGCAGCGCAGACACTGAAGCTTTCTTT. The variable domain in full, completed from reference TRBV9 and TRBJ1-1, reads DSGVTQTPKHLITATGQRVTLRCSPRSGDLSVYWYQQSLDQGLQFLIQYYNGEERAKGNILERFSAQQFPDLHSELNLSSLELGDSALYFCASSADTEAFFGQGTRLTVV.

In regard to this clone: In the same sample, other DNA sequences code for this CDR3. V usage is TRBV9 and J usage is TRBJ1-1; D is unresolved. Germline V gene lookup returns CDR1 SGDLS and CDR2 YYNGEE. Trimming shortened V by 1 base and J by 1 base, and 8 bases separated the two germline ends. The CDR3 runs 14 residues. CDR3 in amino acids: CASSVSGGNTEAFF. The CDR3 nucleotides read TGTGCCAGCAGCGTATCCGGTGGGAACACTGAAGCTTTCTTT.

The chain employs TRBV11-2 and TRBJ2-3, with 7 bases that match TRBD2. J gave up 2 bases and V 8 bases, and 10 bases lay outside the gene matches. The V gene's germline CDR1 is SGHAT and CDR2 FQNNGV. The CDR3 length is 15 residues. This CDR3 is CASVPSGGFTDTQYF. As DNA, the CDR3 is TGTGCCAGCGTACCTAGCGGAGGCTTCACAGATACGCAGTATTTT. The variable domain in full, completed from reference TRBV11-2 and TRBJ2-3, reads EAGVAQSPRYKIIEKRQSVAFWCNPISGHATLYWYQQILGQGPKLLIQFQNNGVVDDSQLPKDRFSAERLKGVDSTLKIQPAKLEDSAVYLCASVPSGGFTDTQYFGPGTRLTVL.

Regarding this clone: One end of the junction is discordant with germline, which a read error may explain. The V gene is TRBV7-8, the J gene TRBJ2-7; no definite D call. The CDR3 consists of 12 residues. Germline V lookup: CDR1 SGHVS, CDR2 FQNEAQ. The CDR3 DNA reads as TGTGCCAGCAGCTTAGTTCTCCAGAATGCAATCTTC. Protein product: CASSLVLQNAIF.

This sequence joins TRBV5-1 and TRBJ2-2; 12 bases are shared with TRBD2. Germline trimming cut 0 bases from V and 4 bases from J; bases unmatched to any gene: 4. This CDR3 contains 17 residues. The germline CDR1 and CDR2 sequences are SGHRS and YFSETQ. CDR3 region: CASSLVGLAGGTGELFF. The CDR3 DNA sequence: TGCGCCAGCAGCTTGGTGGGACTAGCGGGCGGCACCGGGGAGCTGTTTTTT.

This clone was detected many times. The chain employs TRBV1 and TRBJ2-5; the table gives TRBD2 as D, unverified against the DNA. TRBV1 is assigned pseudogene status. This CDR3 comprises 16 residues. The CDR3 region is CTSSPLPSRIRETQYF. In nucleotides, the CDR3 is TGCACCAGCAGCCCTTTACCCTCTAGGATTAGAGAGACCCAGTACTTC.

This clone was seen only once. The chain joins TRBV7-2 to TRBJ2-3; 10 nucleotides agree with TRBD2. Germline CDR1 reads SGHTA; CDR2 reads FQGNSA. The CDR3 has 15 amino acids. J was trimmed by 3 bases and V by 3 bases; bases with no gene match: 3. In DNA form, the CDR3 reads TGTGCCAGCAGCTTTAGCGGGGGGCGGACAGATACGCAGTATTTT. As protein: CASSFSGGRTDTQYF.

This chain's CDR3 is CASSLAPVRDSYEQYF. DNA of the CDR3: TGTGCCAGCAGCTTAGCGCCTGTCAGGGACAGCTACGAGCAGTACTTC. J is TRBJ2-7 and V is TRBV7-9; the match to TRBD1 covers 7 bases. V shed 0 bases, J shed 3 bases, and the junction held 8 bases outside the gene matches. Germline-derived CDR1 and CDR2 are SEHNR and FQNEAQ (reference sequence). The CDR3 consists of 16 residues.

This CDR3 is CASSLSGTLNYEQYF. Written as DNA, the CDR3 is TGTGCCAGCAGCTTATCCGGGACACTCAATTACGAGCAGTACTTC. The chain joins TRBV11-1 to TRBJ2-7; maybe TRBD1 (6 bases). In germline, CDR1 is SGHAT, CDR2 FQDESV (reference sequence). Trimming removed 2 bases at V and 4 bases at J, with 15 bases between. This CDR3 is 15 amino acids long.

The chain is built from TRBV13 and TRBJ2-4; TRBD2 matches at 8 bases. This CDR3 comprises 18 residues. Germline lookup yields CDR1 PRHDT and CDR2 FYEKMQ (reference sequence). Trimming at V came to 1 base and at J to 4 bases, leaving 12 bases not matched to a gene. The CDR3 is CASSLAGGAPRKKNIQYF. As DNA, the CDR3 is TGTGCCAGCAGCTTAGCGGGGGGGGCCCCCAGAAAGAAAAACATTCAGTACTTC.

The J gene is TRBJ2-3, the V gene TRBV11-2; D uncertain. The germline CDR1 and CDR2 sequences are SGHAT and FQNNGV. Between the trimmed V and J ends, which lost 10 bases and 2 bases, there was a span of 4 bases. This CDR3 region has 10 residues. The DNA for the CDR3 is TGTGCCACCCACACAGATACGCAGTATTTT. As protein: CATHTDTQYF.

The chain has TRBV28 and TRBJ2-1, with a possible D match to TRBD2 (5 bases). The CDR3 loop spans 16 amino acids. Per germline, CDR1 MDHEN and CDR2 SYDVKM. Trimming took off 6 bases at V and 0 bases at J, with 15 bases between the two ends. In DNA form, the CDR3 reads TGTGCCAGCAGATCTCCAAGCGGAGGCTCCTACAATGAGCAGTTCTTC. The encoded protein is CASRSPSGGSYNEQFF. The full variable domain, with the rest looked up from reference TRBV28 and TRBJ2-1, is DVKVTQSSRYLVKRTGEKVFLECVQDMDHENMFWYRQDPGLGLRLIYFSYDVKMKEKGDIPEGYSVSREKKERFSLILESASTNQTSMYLCASRSPSGGSYNEQFFGPGTRLTVL.

The V gene is TRBV5-1, the J gene TRBJ2-3, with 8 bases lining up with TRBD2. CDR3 length equals 18 residues. Germline V gene sequence: CDR1 SGHRS, CDR2 YFSETQ. J was trimmed by 5 bases and V by 0 bases; bases with no gene match: 14. The chain's CDR3 is CASSLALAGSQLLDTQYF. In nucleotides, the CDR3 is TGCGCCAGCAGCTTGGCCCTAGCGGGCTCCCAACTTTTAGATACGCAGTATTTT.